Listed here are 22 T cell receptor beta chains from one sample, sequenced in a study of cytomegalovirus exposure and HLA in healthy donors (TCRdb year 2017). Libraries were constructed by the immunoSEQ multiplex PCR assay. For the multiplex PCR, a mixture combining 60 forward primers for TCR Vbeta segments and 13 reverse primers for TCR Jbeta segments was used. Entries here come from immuneACCESS through TCRdb and include only in-frame sequences with V and J called. Some clones fail to appear in such tables; in the studies checked, an unresolved V gene covers under half of the shortfall, and the cause of the remainder is unknown. This sample has 150,000 to 200,000 clones in its table, and 80% to 90% of those were observed once. The leading ten clones occupy 1.5% to 2.5% of the sample. The sequenced sample was PBMCs. Source of these receptors: a man younger than 35 in good health and CMV-seronegative.

This chain joins TRBV4-1 and TRBJ1-4; a weak D match, TRBD1 (5 bases). Germline V gene data show CDR1 as MGHRA and CDR2 as YSYEKL. The CDR3 extends over 16 amino acids. Trimming pared 1 base from V and 4 bases from J, leaving 13 bases between. As DNA, the CDR3 is TGCGCCAGCAGCCAAGCCCTCCGGGGGGGTAATGAAAAACTGTTTTTT. This codes for CASSQALRGGNEKLFF.

This rearrangement joins TRBV5-4 to TRBJ2-7; 9 bases line up with TRBD2. V lost 3 bases to trimming and J lost 1 base; unmatched junction nucleotides: 11. Germline lookup yields CDR1 SGHNT and CDR2 YYREEE (reference sequence). This CDR3 has 17 amino acids. CDR3 DNA: TGTGCCAGCAGCTCTAACTTCCCGGGACTAGCATCCTACGAGCAGTACTTC. It translates to CASSSNFPGLASYEQYF.

The chain couples TRBV18 to TRBJ2-1; TRBD1 agrees at 7 bases. Germline loops: CDR1 KGHSH, CDR2 LQKENI. The CDR3 contains 16 residues. V dropped 3 bases and J dropped 3; count of bases not matched to a gene: 8. The CDR3 reads CASSPQSGTVYNEQFF. The DNA of the CDR3 is TGTGCCAGCTCACCTCAATCCGGGACAGTCTACAATGAGCAGTTCTTC.

CDR3 nucleotide sequence: TGTGCCAGCAGCCCAACTCAGGGACTAGCGGTCTACGAGCAGTACTTC. Amino acids: CASSPTQGLAVYEQYF. V gene TRBV28 combines with J gene TRBJ2-7, with 11 bases matching TRBD2. This CDR3 is built from 16 residues. Trimming cost V 6 bases and J 3 bases; bases outside gene matches: 10. The germline CDR1 and CDR2 sequences are MDHEN and SYDVKM.

This chain connects TRBV11-2 to TRBJ2-7; TRBD2 matches at 14 bases. V lost 4 bases and J lost 5; bases outside the gene matches: 7. Germline V CDR1 and CDR2: SGHAT, FQNNGV. The CDR3 length is 16 residues. In DNA form, the CDR3 reads TGTGCCAGCAGCTCCGGGACTAGCGGGAGCTACGACGAGCAGTACTTC. Its translation: CASSSGTSGSYDEQYF.

There are a few counts of this clone. The chain carries TRBV6-4 and TRBJ2-1; 9 bases match TRBD2. CDR1 is MRHNA and CDR2 is SNTAGT in the germline V gene. The CDR3 is made up of 16 amino acids. The V gene end was trimmed by 2 bases and the J gene end by 8 bases; junction bases not matched to a gene: 10. CDR3 loop: CASSDGGTSSVDEQFF. The DNA of the CDR3 is TGTGCCAGCAGTGACGGAGGGACTAGCAGTGTAGATGAGCAGTTCTTC.

The rearrangement links TRBV7-2 to TRBJ2-5; TRBD1 might be the D (6 bases). The germline V and J ends were trimmed by 5 bases and 13 bases, with 23 bases remaining between them. The germline V gene encodes CDR1 SGHTA and CDR2 FQGNSA. This CDR3 comprises 14 residues. CDR3 in DNA: TGTGCCAGCAGCCCACAGGGCGCCGCTCTCTCCCCGTACTTC. It translates to CASSPQGAALSPYF.

V and J are TRBV6-5 and TRBJ1-2; TRBD1 is a possible D gene (5 bases). The CDR3 length is 14 residues. Trimming left V 4 bases short and J 8 bases short, with 17 bases between. Germline V gene lookup returns CDR1 MNHEY and CDR2 SVGAGI. CDR3 coding DNA: TGTGCCAGCAGTTTGAAGGGGAGGGTCGGAGGCTACACCTTC. Its protein is CASSLKGRVGGYTF.

The CDR3: CASSLDYGILTF. CDR3 in DNA: TGTGCCAGCAGCTTAGACTACGGTATTCTCACCTTC. The rearrangement uses TRBV11-2 and TRBJ1-2; D is unclear. The CDR3 extends over 12 amino acids. The germline gives CDR1 SGHAT, CDR2 FQNNGV. Between the trimmed V and J ends, which lost 0 bases and 13 bases, there was a span of 12 bases.

The rearrangement links TRBV5-6 to TRBJ2-2; TRBD2 matches at 10 bases. The CDR3 is 17 amino acids. The V gene's germline CDR1 is SGHDT and CDR2 YYEEEE. The V gene end was trimmed by 9 bases and the J gene end by 0 bases; junction bases not matched to a gene: 11. The CDR3 region has the DNA TGTGCCACCAACGGGCTAGCGGGAGTAACGAACACCGGGGAGCTGTTTTTT. Translating gives CATNGLAGVTNTGELFF.

The chain joins TRBV4-1 to TRBJ2-5, with TRBD2 identical over 10 bases. The J call may be incorrect, as the DNA end agrees better with TRBJ2-7. Germline lookup yields CDR1 MGHRA and CDR2 YSYEKL. The CDR3 has 14 residues. The CDR3 nucleotides are TGCGCCAGCAGTTTACTAGCGGGGACCTACGAGCAGTACTTC. Its protein is CASSLLAGTYEQYF.

This clone was observed a handful of times. The chain joins TRBV6-5 to TRBJ1-2; the match to TRBD1 covers 8 bases. The junction had 5 bases not matched to a gene; V was cut back by 7 bases and J by 4 bases. The CDR3 consists of 13 residues. Germline-derived CDR1 and CDR2 are MNHEY and SVGAGI. The CDR3 region is CASTRQGLYGYTF. CDR3 DNA: TGTGCCAGCACCCGACAGGGGCTCTATGGCTACACCTTC.

This clone has a handful of counts. The J gene is TRBJ2-2, the V gene TRBV11-2, with 15 positions matching TRBD2. The V segment lost 5 bases and the J segment 7 bases; nucleotides outside the gene matches: 5. The CDR3 sequence is 16 residues long. The germline gives CDR1 SGHAT, CDR2 FQNNGV. The CDR3 DNA reads TGTGCCAGCAGCCACGGACTAGCGGGAGGGATCGGGGAGCTGTTTTTT. Translation: CASSHGLAGGIGELFF.

The chain links TRBV7-8 to TRBJ2-2; 8 bases are a match to TRBD1. The CDR3 runs 15 residues. Germline CDR1 and CDR2: SGHVS and FQNEAQ. V trimming: 5 bases; J trimming: 5 bases; junction bases outside the gene matches: 7. This chain's CDR3 is CASSLQGASTGELFF. The CDR3 bases are TGTGCCAGCAGCCTTCAGGGGGCTAGTACCGGGGAGCTGTTTTTT.

The genes are TRBV6-1 and TRBJ2-3, with 8 bases lining up with TRBD2. This CDR3 comprises 15 residues. The V gene end was trimmed by 7 bases and the J gene end by 5 bases; junction bases not matched to a gene: 11. CDR1 and CDR2 (germline): MNHNS, SASEGT. CDR3 coding DNA: TGTGCCAGCAACCCGACGGGAGGGCCTGGAGATACGCAGTATTTT. This encodes CASNPTGGPGDTQYF.

The chain links TRBV15 to TRBJ1-2; D is unclear. The length of the CDR3 is 15 residues. The V gene lost 1 base and the J gene lost 4 bases, with 13 bases spanning the gap. The germline V gene encodes CDR1 LNHNV and CDR2 YYDKDF (reference sequence). CDR3 sequence: CATSRGMGFGYGYTF. Written as DNA, the CDR3 is TGTGCCACCAGCAGAGGCATGGGCTTTGGCTATGGCTACACCTTC.

About this clone: At one of its ends the junction is not consistent with the germline gene, which may arise from a read error. The J gene is TRBJ2-7, the V gene TRBV4-1; tentatively, D is TRBD2 (6 bases). Germline V lookup: CDR1 MGHRA, CDR2 YSYEKL. CDR3 size: 13 residues. The CDR3 coding sequence is TGCGCCAGCAGCCCGACTGAAGGCCCACCCGGGGGATTC. Translating it yields CASSPTEGPPGGF.

The genes are TRBV11-3 and TRBJ2-2, with 8 bases fitting TRBD2. CDR3 length: 16 residues. Losses at the gene ends were 5 bases for V and 1 base for J; bases not matched to a gene: 6. Germline CDR1 is SGHNT and CDR2 is YENEEA. The DNA for the CDR3 is TGTGCCAGCAGCCGAGCGGGGGCTCAGAACACCGGGGAGCTGTTTTTT. Translation: CASSRAGAQNTGELFF.

The chain couples TRBV19 to TRBJ2-3, with TRBD2 identical over 7 bases. CDR3 size: 15 residues. Germline CDR1 is LNHDA and CDR2 is SQIVND (reference sequence). V shed 9 bases, J shed 6 bases, and the junction held 15 bases outside the gene matches. The CDR3 coding sequence is TGTGCCAGCCAGCCTAGAGCGGGACCCAGGGATACGCAGTATTTT. Amino acids: CASQPRAGPRDTQYF.

The chain couples TRBV30 to TRBJ2-7, with D perhaps matching TRBD1 (6 bases). The length of the CDR3 is 15 residues. The germline CDR1 and CDR2 sequences are GTSNPN and SVGIG (reference sequence). V was trimmed by 1 base and J by 3 bases, leaving 16 bases between them. CDR3 sequence: CAWSGLTGELYEQYF. CDR3 nucleotides: TGTGCCTGGAGTGGACTGACAGGAGAGCTCTACGAGCAGTACTTC.

The V call is TRBV7-3, the J call TRBJ1-5, with a possible D match to TRBD1 (5 bases). The CDR3 covers 15 residues. CDR1 and CDR2 (germline): SGHTA, FQGTGA. The V end was cut by 2 bases, the J end by 5 bases, with 13 bases between. The CDR3 loop reads CASSLHSGLYQPQHF. The CDR3 nucleotides are TGTGCCAGCAGCTTACACTCGGGACTATATCAGCCCCAGCATTTT.

This chain links TRBV5-6 with TRBJ2-7, with a possible D match to TRBD2 (6 bases). The CDR3 is made up of 16 amino acids. The germline V gene encodes CDR1 SGHDT and CDR2 YYEEEE. The ends were cut back, 6 bases at V and 3 bases at J, with 22 bases in the middle. This chain's CDR3 is CASIKLAPGVGYEQYF. The DNA of the CDR3 is TGTGCCAGCATCAAGCTTGCCCCGGGGGTGGGCTACGAGCAGTACTTC.